A single sample gave rise to the 16 T cell receptor beta chains below, sequenced in a study of CD8+ T cells in alopecia areata. Sorting relied on CD4, CD8alpha, NKG2D, NKG2ACE and other markers applied to pooled cutaneous lymph node cells. The sequencing template was cDNA reverse transcribed from extracted RNA. Libraries were prepared by immunoSEQ multiplex PCR; TCRdb keeps only in-frame clonotypes and omits some of them. The sample has approximately 300,000 clones, none seen only once. Source material: CD4+ T cells sorted from a lymph node. These receptors all stem from a C3H/HeJ mouse with alopecia areata. The mouse line has the MHC haplotype H2-k.

As to this clone: Gene names follow the mouse nomenclature. The read ends 4 residues before the CDR3 terminus; that terminus is restored from the germline J gene. Within the sample, other DNA sequences also encode this same CDR3. The chain uses TRBV13-1 and TRBJ2-7; D remains ambiguous. The CDR3 runs 13 residues. Germline-derived CDR1 and CDR2 are NSHNY and SYGAGN. V dropped 0 bases and J dropped 0 bases, with 4 bases sitting between them. The part of the CDR3 DNA that was read is TGTGCCAGCAGTGATGCTGGCTCCTAT. This translates into CASSDAGSY. The CDR3 reads in full as CASSDAGSYEQYF.

Comments on this clone: These gene names are mouse names. The CDR3 goes on 4 residues after the read ends, and that part is filled in from the germline J gene. This chain uses TRBV19 with TRBJ2-1, with TRBD1 identical over 9 bases. The V and J ends lost 5 bases and 6 bases, in that order; junction bases with no gene match: 9. The CDR3 runs to 15 residues. Germline V gene sequence: CDR1 FNHDT, CDR2 SITEND (reference sequence). CDR3 DNA (partial): TGTGCCAGCAGCCCGGGACAGGGAGGGGGTGCT. Protein: CASSPGQGGGA. Given in full, the CDR3 is CASSPGQGGGAEQFF.

This clone was found a few times. The genes are named according to mouse. The sequence runs out 4 residues before the end of the CDR3; the remainder is reconstructed from the germline J gene. The chain employs TRBV19 and TRBJ2-2, with 7 bases matching TRBD2. The CDR3 length is 15 residues. Germline CDR1 and CDR2: FNHDT and SITEND (reference sequence). V gave up 6 bases and J gave up 0 bases; unmatched junction bases: 5. This CDR3 is CASITGAANTGQLYF. The part of the CDR3 DNA that was read is TGTGCCAGCATAACTGGGGCGGCAAACACCGGG.

As regards this clone: The genes are named according to mouse. The CDR3 extends 4 residues past the end of the read, so its final part is completed from the germline J gene. Additional DNA sequences in this sample encode the identical CDR3. The genes are TRBV31 and TRBJ2-3; 9 positions match TRBD2. The J segment lost 0 bases and the V segment lost 0 bases, leaving 1 base of the junction unmatched. Germline assignment: CDR1 GKSSPN and CDR2 SITVG. This CDR3 spans 15 amino acids. The CDR3 DNA, read in part, is TGTGCCTGGAGTCTACTGGGGGGTAGTGCAGAA. The encoded protein is CAWSLLGGSAE. The whole CDR3 sequence is CAWSLLGGSAETLYF.

A word on this clone: Mouse gene names and germline throughout. The sequence runs out 4 residues before the end of the CDR3; the remainder is reconstructed from the germline J gene. The sample holds other DNA sequences that translate to the same CDR3. This chain connects TRBV5 to TRBJ2-5; a weak D match, TRBD1 (5 bases). Trimming pared 1 base from V and 2 bases from J, leaving 7 bases between. Germline CDR1 LGHNA, CDR2 YNLKQL (reference sequence). The CDR3 loop spans 14 amino acids. CDR3 region: CASSQAGFQDTQYF. CDR3 bases read: TGTGCCAGCAGCCAAGCAGGGTTCCAAGAC.

To note about this clone: The gene names given are mouse names. CDR3 in amino acids: CASPYRGATNSDYTF. CDR3 DNA (partial): TGTGCCAGCCCTTACAGGGGGGCCACAAACTCC. The chain links TRBV12-2 to TRBJ1-2; 8 nucleotides agree with TRBD1. The DNA ends 4 residues before the CDR3 does, and the rest of the CDR3 is filled in from the germline J gene. The CDR3 is made up of 15 amino acids. Per germline, CDR1 SGHLS and CDR2 HYDKME. V lost 6 bases and J lost 0; bases outside the gene matches: 8.

This clone was seen more than once but under ten times. The gene names here belong to mouse. The DNA ends 4 residues before the CDR3 does, and the rest of the CDR3 is filled in from the germline J gene. V usage is TRBV5 and J usage is TRBJ2-4; no clear D gene. With 0 bases removed from V and 1 base from J, the gap between germline ends came to 5 bases. Germline loops: CDR1 LGHNA, CDR2 YNLKQL (reference sequence). There are 14 residues in the CDR3. The CDR3 DNA, read in part, is TGTGCCAGCAGCCAAGATTTGGGTCAAAAC. This encodes CASSQDLGQN. The whole CDR3 sequence is CASSQDLGQNTLYF.

Points on this clone: The gene names given are mouse names. The missing CDR3 end, 4 residues past where the read stops, is filled in from the germline J gene. Other DNA sequences in the same sample also yield this CDR3. The gene calls are TRBV19 and TRBJ2-1; TRBD1 matches at 8 bases. J was trimmed by 3 bases and V by 2 bases; bases with no gene match: 1. Germline CDR1 reads FNHDT; CDR2 reads SITEND (reference sequence). This CDR3 is built from 14 residues. The part of the CDR3 DNA that was read is TGTGCCAGCAGTATGGGACAGGTCTATGCT. Residues: CASSMGQVYA. The full-length CDR3 reads as CASSMGQVYAEQFF.

This clone occurred a few times. Genes here carry mouse names. This same CDR3 is encoded by further DNA sequences in the sample. CDR3: CTCSAHWGNYAEQFF. The CDR3 DNA, read in part, is TGCACCTGCAGTGCGCACTGGGGGAACTATGCT. This chain joins TRBV1 and TRBJ2-1; 8 bases map to TRBD2. The read ends 4 residues early relative to the CDR3; the germline J gene fills the gap. V was pared by 3 bases and J by 1 base, with 2 bases of the junction left unmatched. This CDR3 region has 15 residues. Per germline, CDR1 NSQYPW and CDR2 LRSPGD (reference sequence).

With respect to this clone: Gene names and germline refer to mouse. The CDR3 is cut off 3 residues early in the read; its end comes from the germline J gene. The identical CDR3 is also encoded by other nucleotide sequences in the sample. V and J are TRBV13-1 and TRBJ1-6, with unresolved D. TRBJ1-6 is given ORF status, its function remaining uncertain. Germline V lookup: CDR1 NSHNY, CDR2 SYGAGN. The CDR3 sequence is 13 residues long. Trimming removed 4 bases from V and 0 bases from J, with 2 bases in between. CDR3 DNA, as far as it was read: TGTGCCAGCAGTCATTCCTATAATTCGCCC. Translated: CASSHSYNSP. The entire CDR3 is CASSHSYNSPLYF.

In the case of this clone: The listed genes are named as in mouse. With the read ending 4 residues before the CDR3 end, the germline J gene is used to fill in that end. The same CDR3 can be traced to other DNA sequences in this sample. This sequence joins TRBV1 and TRBJ2-3; D remains unclear. V lost 0 bases to trimming and J lost 0 bases, with 10 bases between them. The CDR3 contains 16 residues. CDR1 NSQYPW and CDR2 LRSPGD come from the germline V gene (reference sequence). The sequenced CDR3 bases are TGCACCTGCAGTGCAGATCTGGCAACTAGTGCAGAA. This encodes CTCSADLATSAE. The CDR3 as a whole reads CTCSADLATSAETLYF.

This clone has more than one count but fewer than ten. Gene names and germline refer to mouse. The missing CDR3 end, 4 residues past where the read stops, is filled in from the germline J gene. This specimen includes other DNA sequences encoding the same CDR3. The chain joins TRBV19 to TRBJ2-2; a possible D gene is TRBD1 (6 bases). Germline V gene lookup returns CDR1 FNHDT and CDR2 SITEND (reference sequence). The length of the CDR3 is 15 residues. V lost 4 bases to trimming and J lost 1 base, with 11 bases between them. The sequenced CDR3 bases are TGTGCCAGCAGTTCACCGGGACAAAACACCGGG. Protein product: CASSSPGQNTG. The full CDR3 is CASSSPGQNTGQLYF.

This clone showed up just a few times. These gene names are mouse names. Other DNA sequences in this specimen translate into the identical CDR3. The CDR3 protein is CASSDARGSQNTLYF. The part of the CDR3 DNA that was read is TGTGCCAGCAGTGATGCGAGGGGTAGTCAAAAC. The chain carries TRBV13-3 and TRBJ2-4; D perhaps matches TRBD1 (5 bases). Coverage ceases 4 residues before the CDR3 finishes, and the germline J gene fills in the end. The CDR3 has 15 residues. Between the trimmed V and J ends, which lost 0 bases and 0 bases, there was a span of 8 bases. Germline V CDR1 and CDR2: NNHDY, SYVADS.

As for this clone: Genes and germline come from the mouse. The CDR3 extends 4 residues past the end of the read, so its final part is completed from the germline J gene. The chain has TRBV19 and TRBJ1-1; 7 nucleotides match TRBD1. This CDR3 region has 12 residues. The germline gives CDR1 FNHDT, CDR2 SITEND (reference sequence). The sequenced CDR3 bases are TGTGCCAGCAGTATAAACAGGGGA. This encodes CASSINRG. The whole CDR3 sequence reads CASSINRGEVFF.

This clone was recorded at least ten times. The gene symbols are mouse symbols. Read data end 4 residues before the CDR3 end; the end is taken from the germline J gene. The identical CDR3 is also encoded by other nucleotide sequences in the sample. The V call is TRBV13-1, the J call TRBJ1-1; a weak D match, TRBD1 (6 bases). V dropped 3 bases and J dropped 0 bases, with 9 bases sitting between them. CDR3 length: 14 amino acids. CDR1 and CDR2 (germline): NSHNY, SYGAGN. The CDR3 DNA, read in part, is TGTGCCAGCAGTGCGGGACAAGCAAACACA. It is translated as CASSAGQANT. The entire CDR3 reads CASSAGQANTEVFF.

About this clone itself: Gene labels here are mouse ones. The sequenced fragment ends 4 residues before the CDR3 boundary, so the rest is inferred from the germline J gene. Other DNA variants within this sample encode the same CDR3. The rearrangement joins TRBV13-1 to TRBJ2-1, with 7 nucleotides matching TRBD1. CDR1 and CDR2 (germline): NSHNY, SYGAGN. This CDR3 spans 15 amino acids. The V gene end was trimmed by 5 bases and the J gene end by 0 bases; junction bases not matched to a gene: 5. The sequenced CDR3 bases are TGTGCCAGCAGCGGGGACAGAAATAACTATGCT. Translating it yields CASSGDRNNYA. In full, the CDR3 is CASSGDRNNYAEQFF.